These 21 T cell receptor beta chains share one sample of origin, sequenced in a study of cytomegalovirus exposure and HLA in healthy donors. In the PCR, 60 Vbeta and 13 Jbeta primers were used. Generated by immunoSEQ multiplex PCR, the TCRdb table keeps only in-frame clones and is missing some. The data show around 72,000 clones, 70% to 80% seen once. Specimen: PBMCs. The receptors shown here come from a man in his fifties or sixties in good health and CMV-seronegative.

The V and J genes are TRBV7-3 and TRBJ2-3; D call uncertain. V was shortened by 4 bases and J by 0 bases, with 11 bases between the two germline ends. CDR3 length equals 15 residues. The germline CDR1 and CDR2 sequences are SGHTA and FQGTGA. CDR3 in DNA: TGTGCCAGCAGCTCGATACTTTCCAGCACAGATACGCAGTATTTT. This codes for CASSSILSSTDTQYF.

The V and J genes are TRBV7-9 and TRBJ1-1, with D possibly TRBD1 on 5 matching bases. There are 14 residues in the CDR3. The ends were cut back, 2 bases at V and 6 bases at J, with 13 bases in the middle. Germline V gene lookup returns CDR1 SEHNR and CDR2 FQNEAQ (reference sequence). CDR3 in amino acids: CASSLTGVPAEAFF. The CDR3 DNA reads TGTGCCAGCAGCTTAACAGGAGTACCCGCTGAAGCTTTCTTT.

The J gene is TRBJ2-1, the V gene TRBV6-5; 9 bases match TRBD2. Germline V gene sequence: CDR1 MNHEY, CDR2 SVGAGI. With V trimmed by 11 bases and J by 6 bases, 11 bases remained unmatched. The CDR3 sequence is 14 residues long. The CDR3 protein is CASLNSGGGNEQFF. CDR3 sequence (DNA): TGTGCCTCACTGAATAGCGGGGGCGGCAATGAGCAGTTCTTC.

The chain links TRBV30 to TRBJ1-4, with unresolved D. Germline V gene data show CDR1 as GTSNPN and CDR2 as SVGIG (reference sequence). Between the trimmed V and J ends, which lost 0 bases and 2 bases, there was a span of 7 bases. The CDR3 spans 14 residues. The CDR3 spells CAWSVRRTNEKLFF. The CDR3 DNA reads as TGTGCCTGGAGTGTACGCCGGACTAATGAAAAACTGTTTTTT.

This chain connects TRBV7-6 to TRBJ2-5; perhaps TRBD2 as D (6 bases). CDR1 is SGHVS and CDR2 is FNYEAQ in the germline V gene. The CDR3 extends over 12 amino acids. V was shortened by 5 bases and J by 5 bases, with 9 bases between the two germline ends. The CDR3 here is CASSRAGETQYF. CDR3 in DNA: TGTGCCAGCAGCCGCGCGGGGGAGACCCAGTACTTC.

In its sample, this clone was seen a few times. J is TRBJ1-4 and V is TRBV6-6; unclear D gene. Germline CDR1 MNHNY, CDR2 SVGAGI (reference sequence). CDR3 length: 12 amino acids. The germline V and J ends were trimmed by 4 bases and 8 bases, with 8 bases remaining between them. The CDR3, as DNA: TGTGCCAGCAGTTGGGCAGACGAAAAACTGTTTTTT. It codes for CASSWADEKLFF.

CDR3 protein: CASSLRGISNEQFF. The CDR3 DNA reads as TGTGCCAGCAGCTTACGAGGGATCTCCAATGAGCAGTTCTTC. This rearrangement joins TRBV13 to TRBJ2-1; tentative D call: TRBD2 (5 bases). Trimming took 2 bases from V and 6 from J, leaving 11 bases between them. Germline V lookup: CDR1 PRHDT, CDR2 FYEKMQ (reference sequence). This CDR3 contains 14 residues.

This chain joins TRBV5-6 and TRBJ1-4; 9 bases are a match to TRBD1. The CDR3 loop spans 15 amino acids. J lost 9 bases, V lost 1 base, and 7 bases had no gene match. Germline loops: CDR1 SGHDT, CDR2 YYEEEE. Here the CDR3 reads CASSLRGQGSKKLFF. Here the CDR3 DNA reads TGTGCCAGCAGCTTGAGGGGACAGGGTAGTAAAAAACTGTTTTTT.

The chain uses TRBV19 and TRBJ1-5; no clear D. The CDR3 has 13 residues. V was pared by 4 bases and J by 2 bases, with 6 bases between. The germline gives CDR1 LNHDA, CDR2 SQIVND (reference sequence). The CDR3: CASSNQGNQPQHF. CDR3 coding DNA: TGTGCCAGTAGTAACCAGGGCAATCAGCCCCAGCATTTT. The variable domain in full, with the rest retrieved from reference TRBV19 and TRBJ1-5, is DGGITQSPKYLFRKEGQNVTLSCEQNLNHDAMYWYRQDPGQGLRLIYYSQIVNDFQKGDIAEGYSVSREKKESFPLTVTSAQKNPTAFYLCASSNQGNQPQHFGDGTRLSIL.

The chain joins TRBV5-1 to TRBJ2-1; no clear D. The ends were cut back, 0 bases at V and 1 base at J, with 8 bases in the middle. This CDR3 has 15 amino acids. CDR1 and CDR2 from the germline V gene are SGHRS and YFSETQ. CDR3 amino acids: CASSLEQPSYNEQFF. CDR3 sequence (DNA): TGCGCCAGCAGCTTGGAACAACCTTCCTACAATGAGCAGTTCTTC. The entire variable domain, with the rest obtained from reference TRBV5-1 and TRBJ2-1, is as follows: KAGVTQTPRYLIKTRGQQVTLSCSPISGHRSVSWYQQTPGQGLQFLFEYFSETQRNKGNFPGRFSGRQFSNSRSEMNVSTLELGDSALYLCASSLEQPSYNEQFFGPGTRLTVL.

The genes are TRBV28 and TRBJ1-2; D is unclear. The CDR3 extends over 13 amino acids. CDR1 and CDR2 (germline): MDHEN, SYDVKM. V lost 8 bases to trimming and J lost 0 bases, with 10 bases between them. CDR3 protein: CASRGWANYGYTF. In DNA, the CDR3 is TGTGCCAGCCGGGGATGGGCTAACTATGGCTACACCTTC.

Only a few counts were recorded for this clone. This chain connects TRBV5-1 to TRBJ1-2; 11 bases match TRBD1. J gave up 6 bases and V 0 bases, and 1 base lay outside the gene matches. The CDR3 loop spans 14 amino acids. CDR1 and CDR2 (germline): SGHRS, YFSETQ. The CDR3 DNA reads TGCGCCAGCAGCTTGGGGGGACAGGGGGATGGCTACACCTTC. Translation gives CASSLGGQGDGYTF. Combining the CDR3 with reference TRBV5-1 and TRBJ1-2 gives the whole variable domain KAGVTQTPRYLIKTRGQQVTLSCSPISGHRSVSWYQQTPGQGLQFLFEYFSETQRNKGNFPGRFSGRQFSNSRSEMNVSTLELGDSALYLCASSLGGQGDGYTFGSGTRLTVV.

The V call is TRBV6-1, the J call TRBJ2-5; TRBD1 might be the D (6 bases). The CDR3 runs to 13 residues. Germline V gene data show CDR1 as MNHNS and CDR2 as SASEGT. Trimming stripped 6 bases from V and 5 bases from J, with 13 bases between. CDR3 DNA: TGTGCCAGCAGGAGGACAGTGGGCGAGACCCAGTACTTC. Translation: CASRRTVGETQYF.

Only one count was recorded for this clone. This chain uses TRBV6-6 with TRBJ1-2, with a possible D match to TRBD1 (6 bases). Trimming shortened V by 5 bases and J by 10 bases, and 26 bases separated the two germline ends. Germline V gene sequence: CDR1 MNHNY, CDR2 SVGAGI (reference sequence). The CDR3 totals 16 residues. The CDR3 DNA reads TGTGCCAGCAGTAACCAAGCCATGACAGGAGAGCCTTACTACACCTTC. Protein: CASSNQAMTGEPYYTF.

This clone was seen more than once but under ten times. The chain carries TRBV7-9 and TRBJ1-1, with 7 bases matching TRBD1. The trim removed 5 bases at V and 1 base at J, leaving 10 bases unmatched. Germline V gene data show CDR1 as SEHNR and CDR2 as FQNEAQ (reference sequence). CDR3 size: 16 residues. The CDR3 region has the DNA TGTGCCAGCAGCCCGCACAGGACAGGTTCGAACACTGAAGCTTTCTTT. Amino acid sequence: CASSPHRTGSNTEAFF.

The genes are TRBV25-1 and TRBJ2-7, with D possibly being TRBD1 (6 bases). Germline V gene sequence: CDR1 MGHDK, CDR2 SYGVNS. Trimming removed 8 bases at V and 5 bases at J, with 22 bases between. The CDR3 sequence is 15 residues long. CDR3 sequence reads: CASGYSRGVGNEQYF. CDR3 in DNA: TGTGCCAGCGGATACAGCAGGGGTGTCGGAAACGAGCAGTACTTC.

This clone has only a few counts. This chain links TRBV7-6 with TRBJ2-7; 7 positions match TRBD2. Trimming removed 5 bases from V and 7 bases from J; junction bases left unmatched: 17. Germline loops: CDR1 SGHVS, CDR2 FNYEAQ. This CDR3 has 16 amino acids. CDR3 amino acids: CASSPNLGEGLGEQYF. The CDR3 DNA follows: TGTGCCAGCAGCCCTAATTTGGGGGAGGGCCTCGGTGAGCAGTACTTC. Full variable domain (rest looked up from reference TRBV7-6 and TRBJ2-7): GAGVSQSPRYKVTKRGQDVALRCDPISGHVSLYWYRQALGQGPEFLTYFNYEAQQDKSGLPNDRFSAERPEGSISTLTIQRTEQRDSAMYRCASSPNLGEGLGEQYFGPGTRLTVT.

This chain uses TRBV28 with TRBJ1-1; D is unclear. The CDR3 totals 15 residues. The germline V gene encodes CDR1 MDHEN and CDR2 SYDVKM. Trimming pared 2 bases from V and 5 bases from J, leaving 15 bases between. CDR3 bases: TGTGCCAGCAGTTTAGGAGGTTTGCGTAAAACTGAAGCTTTCTTT. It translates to CASSLGGLRKTEAFF.

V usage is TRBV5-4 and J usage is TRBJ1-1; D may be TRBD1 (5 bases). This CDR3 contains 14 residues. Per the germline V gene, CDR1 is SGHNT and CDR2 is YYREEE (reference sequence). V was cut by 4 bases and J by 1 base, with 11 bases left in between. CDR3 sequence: CASSGTTSNTEAFF. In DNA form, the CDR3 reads TGTGCCAGCAGCGGGACTACTTCGAACACTGAAGCTTTCTTT.

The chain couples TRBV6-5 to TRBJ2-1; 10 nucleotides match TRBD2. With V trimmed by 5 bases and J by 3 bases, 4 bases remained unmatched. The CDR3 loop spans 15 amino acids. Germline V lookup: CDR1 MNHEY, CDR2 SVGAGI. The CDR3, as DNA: TGTGCCAGCAGTAAGGGGACTAGCGTCTACAATGAGCAGTTCTTC. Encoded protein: CASSKGTSVYNEQFF.

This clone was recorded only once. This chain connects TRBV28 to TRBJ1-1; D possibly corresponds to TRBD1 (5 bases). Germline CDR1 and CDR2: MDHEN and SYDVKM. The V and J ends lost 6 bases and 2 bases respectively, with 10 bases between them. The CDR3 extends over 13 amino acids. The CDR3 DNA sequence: TGTGCCAGCAGCAACCAGGGAAACACTGAAGCTTTCTTT. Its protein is CASSNQGNTEAFF.